A single sample gave rise to the 23 T cell receptor beta chains below, sequenced in a study of blood T cell repertoires in COVID-19. TCRdb keeps only in-frame clones here, not all; method: immunoSEQ multiplex PCR. This sample yields roughly 230,000 clones, of which roughly 81% are seen a single time; about 7% belongs to the top ten. The sample taken for sequencing was PBMCs or T cells enriched from blood (not recorded which). Receptors originate from a woman aged 45 to 65 who had been exposed to COVID-19.

V and J are TRBV6-4 and TRBJ2-1, with 7 bases that match TRBD2. V dropped 4 bases and J dropped 4; count of bases not matched to a gene: 7. Germline-derived CDR1 and CDR2 are MRHNA and SNTAGT. CDR3 length equals 15 residues. The CDR3 nucleotides are TGTGCCAGCAGTGGGGTAGCGGGCCTTTACAATGAGCAGTTCTTC. This codes for CASSGVAGLYNEQFF.

The chain carries TRBV6-2 or TRBV6-3 and TRBJ1-2, with D possibly TRBD1 on 6 matching bases. Germline assignment: CDR1 MNHEY and CDR2 SVGEGT. The CDR3 runs to 16 residues. V lost 2 bases, J lost 2 bases, and 15 bases lay in between. The CDR3 loop reads CASSYAQGSYNYGYTF. The DNA of the CDR3 is TGTGCCAGCAGTTACGCCCAGGGGTCCTACAACTATGGCTACACCTTC.

The V call is TRBV30, the J call TRBJ2-1; 7 bases are shared with TRBD1. V lost 2 bases to trimming and J lost 4 bases; unmatched junction nucleotides: 11. CDR1 is GTSNPN, CDR2 SVGIG, per germline (reference sequence). The CDR3 sequence is 16 residues long. The CDR3 protein is CAWSPARDRPYNEQFF. The CDR3 DNA reads as TGTGCCTGGAGTCCAGCACGGGACAGACCTTACAATGAGCAGTTCTTC.

The V call is TRBV19, the J call TRBJ1-2; D gene uncertain. This CDR3 region has 17 residues. Trimming cost V 7 bases and J 7 bases, with 28 bases left between them. Germline V CDR1 and CDR2: LNHDA, SQIVND (reference sequence). The CDR3 spells CASTPGGRSKRGGGYTF. CDR3 DNA: TGTGCCAGTACCCCGGGTGGGCGGTCGAAACGAGGAGGTGGCTACACCTTC.

The rearrangement uses TRBV15 and TRBJ1-6; D is unresolved. V was pared by 1 base and J by 7 bases, with 11 bases between. CDR1 is LNHNV, CDR2 YYDKDF, per germline (reference sequence). This CDR3 spans 15 amino acids. The CDR3 sequence is CATSRGREKNSPLHF. The CDR3 DNA reads TGTGCCACCAGCAGAGGTAGGGAGAAGAATTCACCCCTCCACTTT.

This chain joins TRBV5-4 and TRBJ1-1, with 7 bases identical to TRBD1. The germline V gene encodes CDR1 SGHNT and CDR2 YYREEE (reference sequence). Germline trimming cut 4 bases from V and 5 bases from J; bases unmatched to any gene: 11. The CDR3 length is 15 residues. CDR3 protein: CASSREGASGTEAFF. DNA of the CDR3: TGTGCCAGCAGCCGGGAGGGGGCGAGTGGAACTGAAGCTTTCTTT.

The V and J genes are TRBV5-1 and TRBJ1-2, with D unclear. CDR3 size: 12 residues. Between the trimmed V and J ends, which lost 0 bases and 6 bases, there was a span of 6 bases. The germline V gene has CDR1 SGHRS and CDR2 YFSETQ. The CDR3 coding sequence is TGCGCCAGCAGCTTGGCCGGGGATGGCTACACCTTC. It is translated as CASSLAGDGYTF.

The chain has TRBV2 and TRBJ1-2; 9 bases align to TRBD1. The ends lost 8 bases at V and 4 bases at J; junction bases unmatched: 8. This CDR3 comprises 14 residues. Looked up from germline, CDR1 is SNHLY and CDR2 is FYNNEI. The CDR3 DNA is TGTGCCAGCCTTTTTGCGACAGGGGGCTATGGCTACACCTTC. As protein: CASLFATGGYGYTF.

The chain combines TRBV27 with TRBJ1-6, with D possibly being TRBD1 (6 bases). CDR1 and CDR2 (germline): MNHEY, SMNVEV (reference sequence). The CDR3 consists of 16 residues. V shed 4 bases and J shed 1 base, with 11 bases lying between them. In DNA form, the CDR3 reads TGTGCCAGCAGTTCCATACAGGGATCCTATAATTCACCCCTCCACTTT. Amino acids: CASSSIQGSYNSPLHF.

This chain connects TRBV28 to TRBJ1-2; possible D gene TRBD1, 6 bases. The ends were cut back, 6 bases at V and 3 bases at J, with 11 bases in the middle. The germline CDR1 and CDR2 sequences are MDHEN and SYDVKM. This CDR3 region has 13 residues. This CDR3 is CASSPGADYGYTF. CDR3 nucleotides: TGTGCCAGCAGCCCAGGGGCAGACTATGGCTACACCTTC.

In this sample, this clone turned up many times. This chain uses TRBV7-9 with TRBJ1-1; TRBD1 agrees at 7 bases. Germline CDR1 SEHNR, CDR2 FQNEAQ (reference sequence). The CDR3 has 13 residues. V lost 3 bases, J lost 11 bases, and 9 bases stayed unmatched. The CDR3 DNA sequence: TGTGCCAGCAGCTTCCCTTTCGTGGACAGGGCTTTCTTT. Translating it yields CASSFPFVDRAFF.

This clone was detected only once. V usage is TRBV29-1 and J usage is TRBJ1-1; 10 bases match TRBD1. Germline V CDR1 and CDR2: SQVTM, ANQGSEA. This CDR3 comprises 16 residues. J gave up 3 bases and V 6 bases, and 13 bases lay outside the gene matches. The CDR3, as DNA: TGCAGCGTCTTCGGGGGACCCGGGACAGGGGACACTGAAGCTTTCTTT. Amino acids: CSVFGGPGTGDTEAFF.

This chain links TRBV27 with TRBJ2-3; 8 nucleotides align to TRBD2. The CDR3 sequence is 15 residues long. Trimming took 5 bases from V and 5 from J; bases not matched to a gene: 9. Germline values: CDR1 MNHEY, CDR2 SMNVEV (reference sequence). The CDR3 is CASSRTGGPGDTQYF. DNA of the CDR3: TGTGCCAGCAGTAGAACGGGGGGGCCTGGAGATACGCAGTATTTT.

The chain has TRBV5-1 and TRBJ2-1; TRBD2 matches 8 bases. This CDR3 region has 14 residues. Germline loops: CDR1 SGHRS, CDR2 YFSETQ. V was pared by 4 bases and J by 7 bases, with 7 bases of the junction left unmatched. The CDR3 coding sequence is TGCGCCAGCAGCCAAACAGCGGGAGTGAATGAGCAGTTCTTC. Amino acids: CASSQTAGVNEQFF. The full variable domain, in which reference TRBV5-1 and TRBJ2-1 provide the parts outside the CDR3, is KAGVTQTPRYLIKTRGQQVTLSCSPISGHRSVSWYQQTPGQGLQFLFEYFSETQRNKGNFPGRFSGRQFSNSRSEMNVSTLELGDSALYLCASSQTAGVNEQFFGPGTRLTVL.

The V and J genes are TRBV12-3 or TRBV12-4 and TRBJ1-1; 8 positions agree with TRBD1. CDR3 size: 12 residues. After removal of 3 bases from V and 10 bases from J, the junction contained 4 bases not matched to a gene. CDR3 bases: TGTGCCAGCAGTTTTAAAGACAGGGGAGCTTTCTTT. Its protein product is CASSFKDRGAFF.

This clone has only a few counts. V and J are TRBV7-9 and TRBJ1-2; the match to TRBD1 covers 9 bases. CDR3 size: 16 residues. The V and J ends lost 4 bases and 5 bases, in that order; junction bases with no gene match: 11. The V gene's germline CDR1 is SEHNR and CDR2 FQNEAQ (reference sequence). Here the CDR3 DNA reads TGTGCCAGCAGCTCCCCAACAGGGGGCAATTGGTATGGCTACACCTTC. Protein: CASSSPTGGNWYGYTF.

CDR3 nucleotide sequence: TGTGCCAGCAGCTTACAGACAGGGTTATCGGAGACCCAGTACTTC. Translated: CASSLQTGLSETQYF. The V gene is TRBV7-2, the J gene TRBJ2-5; TRBD1 aligns across 7 bases. Germline V gene lookup returns CDR1 SGHTA and CDR2 FQGNSA. V lost 2 bases and J lost 5; bases outside the gene matches: 8. This CDR3 has 15 amino acids.

The table lists this clone with a count of one. The chain couples TRBV5-1 to TRBJ1-1, with 8 bases fitting TRBD1. V trimming: 7 bases; J trimming: 5 bases; junction bases outside the gene matches: 10. Germline CDR1 is SGHRS and CDR2 is YFSETQ. The CDR3 extends over 14 amino acids. The DNA of the CDR3 is TGCGCCAGCTCACGAGACAGGGGAAGTACTGAAGCTTTCTTT. Translating it yields CASSRDRGSTEAFF.

The chain joins TRBV9 to TRBJ2-7; 7 bases map to TRBD1. Trimming at V came to 5 bases and at J to 3 bases, leaving 5 bases not matched to a gene. This CDR3 has 13 residues. Looked up from germline, CDR1 is SGDLS and CDR2 is YYNGEE. In nucleotides, the CDR3 is TGTGCCAGCAGTCCGACAGGGAACTACGAGCAGTACTTC. Amino acids: CASSPTGNYEQYF.

This CDR3 reads CAWSVQGLTYEQYF. CDR3 in DNA: TGTGCCTGGAGTGTTCAGGGCCTGACCTACGAGCAGTACTTC. V gene TRBV30 combines with J gene TRBJ2-7, with a weak D call TRBD1 (5 bases). The CDR3 runs 14 residues. Trimming took 0 bases from V and 2 from J, leaving 11 bases between them. The germline V gene encodes CDR1 GTSNPN and CDR2 SVGIG (reference sequence).

The V gene is TRBV11-2, the J gene TRBJ1-5; D uncertain. The CDR3 is made up of 16 amino acids. V gave up 1 base and J gave up 5 bases, with 15 bases separating them. Germline V gene data show CDR1 as SGHAT and CDR2 as FQNNGV. Written as DNA, the CDR3 is TGTGCCAGCAGCTTAGGTTTCGGAGGGATAGATCAGCCCCAGCATTTT. Translation gives CASSLGFGGIDQPQHF.

This chain joins TRBV6-1 and TRBJ1-2; D not resolved. The CDR3 has 13 amino acids. The germline V gene encodes CDR1 MNHNS and CDR2 SASEGT. V lost 2 bases and J lost 4, with 8 bases in between. CDR3 residues: CASSEREFYGYTF. The CDR3 coding sequence is TGTGCCAGCAGTGAACGGGAATTCTATGGCTACACCTTC.

J is TRBJ1-5 and V is TRBV9, with TRBD1 matching 11 bases. Germline CDR1 SGDLS, CDR2 YYNGEE. The CDR3 has 15 amino acids. Trimming cost V 3 bases and J 4 bases; bases outside gene matches: 3. CDR3 nucleotides: TGTGCCAGCAGCGCCCGGGACAGGGGGAATCAGCCCCAGCATTTT. Translating gives CASSARDRGNQPQHF.